Listed below are T cell receptor beta chains from one sample, sequenced in a study of CD8 T cells in ankylosing spondylitis. TCRdb analysed the 5' RACE reads with MiXCR anew, one entry per CDR3 protein. The table lists 220,000 or so distinct CDR3 sequences, 15% to 20% of them singletons. The sample consisted of blood, either unsorted or a sorted T cell fraction (not recorded which). The source is a male donor with ankylosing spondylitis. The CDR3 runs from the conserved cysteine through the conserved F or W. Fields, in order: clone size, D gene, V gene, J gene, CDR3 DNA, CDR3 protein. A D gene is named only where the DNA matches it firmly. The size field is filled for only some rows; it gives once, few, many or a size class.

clone size: few
D gene: NA
V gene: TRBV3-1
J gene: TRBJ2-7
CDR3 DNA: TGTGCCAGCAGCCAAGACACCAGGCCCTACGAGCAGTACTTC
CDR3 protein: CASSQDTRPYEQYF

clone size: few
D gene: TRBD2
V gene: TRBV19
J gene: TRBJ2-3
CDR3 DNA: TGTGCCAGTACCACGTTCGAGGCGGGAGACCATGGGCCAGATACGCAGTATTTT
CDR3 protein: CASTTFEAGDHGPDTQYF

clone size: few
D gene: TRBD2
V gene: TRBV12-3/TRBV12-4
J gene: TRBJ2-1
CDR3 DNA: TGTGCCAGCGGACTTAGCGGGGCCCATGAGCAGTTCTTC
CDR3 protein: CASGLSGAHEQFF

clone size: few
D gene: TRBD2
V gene: TRBV7-2
J gene: TRBJ2-2
CDR3 DNA: TGTGCCAGCAGCTCGACGGGAGGGTCCGGGGAGCTGTTTTTT
CDR3 protein: CASSSTGGSGELFF

clone size: NA
D gene: NA
V gene: TRBV7-9
J gene: TRBJ1-6
CDR3 DNA: TGTGCCAGCAGCTTAATCGGACAATATAATTCACCCCTCCACTTT
CDR3 protein: CASSLIGQYNSPLHF

clone size: NA
D gene: NA
V gene: TRBV5-1
J gene: TRBJ1-1
CDR3 DNA: TGCGCCAGCAGCCCTGACCCGCCACTGATGAACACTGAAGCTTTCTTT
CDR3 protein: CASSPDPPLMNTEAFF

clone size: few
D gene: TRBD2
V gene: TRBV29-1
J gene: TRBJ2-7
CDR3 DNA: TGCAGCGCCGGGGGACTAGCGGGATCCTACGAGCAGTACTTC
CDR3 protein: CSAGGLAGSYEQYF

clone size: few
D gene: NA
V gene: TRBV5-6
J gene: TRBJ2-7
CDR3 DNA: TGTGCCAGCAGCTTGTTATACACCGACTACGAGCAGTACTTC
CDR3 protein: CASSLLYTDYEQYF

clone size: few
D gene: TRBD2
V gene: TRBV12-3/TRBV12-4
J gene: TRBJ2-5
CDR3 DNA: TGTGCCAGCAACGTAGCGGGGGGTCAAGAGACCCAGTACTTC
CDR3 protein: CASNVAGGQETQYF

clone size: few
D gene: TRBD1
V gene: TRBV12-3/TRBV12-4
J gene: TRBJ2-3
CDR3 DNA: TGTGCCAGCAGTTTAGGAGGGGGCTCAATACAAAACACAGATACGCAGTATTTT
CDR3 protein: CASSLGGGSIQNTDTQYF

clone size: NA
D gene: NA
V gene: TRBV5-6
J gene: TRBJ1-1
CDR3 DNA: TGTGCCAGCAGCTTTCTGGACAAGAACACTGAAGCTTTCTTT
CDR3 protein: CASSFLDKNTEAFF

clone size: NA
D gene: NA
V gene: TRBV29-1
J gene: TRBJ2-3
CDR3 DNA: TGCAGCGTTGAATTGGTCGGGGGTAGCACAGATACGCAGTATTTT
CDR3 protein: CSVELVGGSTDTQYF

clone size: many
D gene: NA
V gene: TRBV29-1
J gene: TRBJ2-7
CDR3 DNA: TGCAGCGTTGAAGAAGGGACCTCCTACGAGCAGTACTTC
CDR3 protein: CSVEEGTSYEQYF

clone size: few
D gene: TRBD2
V gene: TRBV2
J gene: TRBJ2-1
CDR3 DNA: TGTGCCAGCAGTGTTCGATTAGGACTAGCGGATCAGATCTCCTACAATGAGCAGTTCTTC
CDR3 protein: CASSVRLGLADQISYNEQFF

clone size: NA
D gene: NA
V gene: TRBV14
J gene: TRBJ2-5
CDR3 DNA: TGTGCCAGCAGCCAAGTGGGACCCCCGAAGACCCAGTACTTC
CDR3 protein: CASSQVGPPKTQYF

clone size: NA
D gene: TRBD1
V gene: TRBV10-3
J gene: TRBJ2-7
CDR3 DNA: TGTGCCATCAGAGAGGGACAGTACTACGAGCAGTACTTC
CDR3 protein: CAIREGQYYEQYF

clone size: few
D gene: NA
V gene: TRBV20-1
J gene: TRBJ2-3
CDR3 DNA: TGCAGTGCTAGTACGGGAATCAGCACAGATACGCAGTATTTT
CDR3 protein: CSASTGISTDTQYF

clone size: NA
D gene: TRBD2
V gene: TRBV12-3/TRBV12-4
J gene: TRBJ2-1
CDR3 DNA: TGTGCCAGCAGTTCCCCGGGGGCCAGGGACCTTAGCGGGAGCGTCGATGAGCAGTTCTTC
CDR3 protein: CASSSPGARDLSGSVDEQFF

clone size: NA
D gene: NA
V gene: TRBV27
J gene: TRBJ1-1
CDR3 DNA: TGTGCCAGCAAGGAAGCAGGGCTGGGAACTGAAGCTTTCTTT
CDR3 protein: CASKEAGLGTEAFF

clone size: few
D gene: NA
V gene: TRBV28
J gene: TRBJ1-5
CDR3 DNA: TGTGCCAGCAGCCTTTCAGGGATGGGCGCTCAGCCCCAGCATTTT
CDR3 protein: CASSLSGMGAQPQHF

clone size: NA
D gene: TRBD2
V gene: TRBV12-5
J gene: TRBJ2-1
CDR3 DNA: TGTGCTAGTGGTTTGGTACTTGGGACTAGCGGGGGGAGCTCCTACAATGAGCAGTTCTTC
CDR3 protein: CASGLVLGTSGGSSYNEQFF

clone size: few
D gene: NA
V gene: TRBV5-1
J gene: TRBJ2-3
CDR3 DNA: TGCGCCAGCAGAGTGGGGGGGCCAGGGGATACGCAGTATTTT
CDR3 protein: CASRVGGPGDTQYF

clone size: NA
D gene: NA
V gene: TRBV3-1
J gene: TRBJ1-1
CDR3 DNA: TGTGCCAGCATTGGTAGGGGCGGGAACACTGAAGCTTTCTTT
CDR3 protein: CASIGRGGNTEAFF

clone size: NA
D gene: TRBD1
V gene: TRBV12-3/TRBV12-4
J gene: TRBJ2-3
CDR3 DNA: TGTGCCAGCAGCTCCGGACAGGGTATAACAGATACGCAGTATTTT
CDR3 protein: CASSSGQGITDTQYF

clone size: many
D gene: NA
V gene: TRBV12-3/TRBV12-4
J gene: TRBJ1-2
CDR3 DNA: TGTGCCAGCAGTTTGTCGCTGATTAACTATGGCTACACCTTC
CDR3 protein: CASSLSLINYGYTF

clone size: many
D gene: NA
V gene: TRBV13
J gene: TRBJ1-1
CDR3 DNA: TGTGCCAGCAGCTTACGCGGGGCTGCGAACACTGAAGCTTTCTTT
CDR3 protein: CASSLRGAANTEAFF

clone size: many
D gene: NA
V gene: TRBV27
J gene: TRBJ2-5
CDR3 DNA: TGTGCCAGCAGTTTAGGCGGTTCCGAGACCCAGTACTTC
CDR3 protein: CASSLGGSETQYF

clone size: few
D gene: NA
V gene: TRBV7-9
J gene: TRBJ2-1
CDR3 DNA: TGTGCCAGCACCTTTCCTGATCGGACAGTTTACAATGAGCAGTTCTTC
CDR3 protein: CASTFPDRTVYNEQFF

clone size: NA
D gene: NA
V gene: TRBV20-1
J gene: TRBJ2-7
CDR3 DNA: TGCAGTGCTAGAGATCCAGCGGGCTCAACCTACGAGCAGTACTTC
CDR3 protein: CSARDPAGSTYEQYF

clone size: many
D gene: NA
V gene: TRBV29-1
J gene: TRBJ2-2
CDR3 DNA: TGCAGCGTTGATATGCCCACCGGGGAGCTGTTTTTT
CDR3 protein: CSVDMPTGELFF

clone size: NA
D gene: TRBD1
V gene: TRBV5-6
J gene: TRBJ2-1
CDR3 DNA: TGTGCCAGCAGCGCGACAGGGCCTTACAATGAGCAGTTCTTC
CDR3 protein: CASSATGPYNEQFF

clone size: NA
D gene: NA
V gene: TRBV7-9
J gene: TRBJ2-1
CDR3 DNA: TGTGCCAGCAGCCTGGCGCCCAATGAGCAGTTCTTC
CDR3 protein: CASSLAPNEQFF

clone size: many
D gene: NA
V gene: TRBV12-3/TRBV12-4
J gene: TRBJ1-2
CDR3 DNA: TGTGCCAGCAGTTTTTTGGGGGCGCTTGGAGGCTACACCTTC
CDR3 protein: CASSFLGALGGYTF

clone size: NA
D gene: NA
V gene: TRBV3-1
J gene: TRBJ1-1
CDR3 DNA: TGTGCCAGCAGTCAAATCGTGGACAGCCTGAACACTGAAGCTTTCTTT
CDR3 protein: CASSQIVDSLNTEAFF

clone size: NA
D gene: NA
V gene: TRBV20-1
J gene: TRBJ2-7
CDR3 DNA: TGCTGTGCTAGAGATGTGGGGACGGGCTACGAGCAGTACTTC
CDR3 protein: CCARDVGTGYEQYF

clone size: NA
D gene: TRBD2
V gene: TRBV6-5
J gene: TRBJ2-3
CDR3 DNA: TGTGCCAGCAGTTATTCCGGACTAGCGGGATTGCCTGGATCGGATACGCAGTATTTT
CDR3 protein: CASSYSGLAGLPGSDTQYF

clone size: few
D gene: NA
V gene: TRBV4-3
J gene: TRBJ2-7
CDR3 DNA: TGCGCCAGCAGCCAGGACCATTGGGGGGCCGGCGAGCAGTACTTC
CDR3 protein: CASSQDHWGAGEQYF

clone size: NA
D gene: NA
V gene: TRBV3-1
J gene: TRBJ2-1
CDR3 DNA: TGTGCCAGCAGCCAAGTTTGGGATGAGCAGTTCTTC
CDR3 protein: CASSQVWDEQFF

clone size: few
D gene: NA
V gene: TRBV10-3
J gene: TRBJ2-5
CDR3 DNA: TGTGCCATCAGCCCCGAGGCCAAAGAGACCCAGTACTTC
CDR3 protein: CAISPEAKETQYF

clone size: once
D gene: NA
V gene: TRBV6-5
J gene: TRBJ1-1
CDR3 DNA: TGTGCCAGCAAGTTAATGGGGGGCGGAAACATTGAAGCTTTCTTT
CDR3 protein: CASKLMGGGNIEAFF

clone size: many
D gene: NA
V gene: TRBV7-2
J gene: TRBJ2-2
CDR3 DNA: TGTGCCAGCAGCCCACCGGGGGGCGGGAGTTTATCCGGGGAGCTGTTTTTT
CDR3 protein: CASSPPGGGSLSGELFF

clone size: NA
D gene: NA
V gene: TRBV7-3
J gene: TRBJ2-1
CDR3 DNA: TGTGCCAGCAGCTTAACGGGCGGGATATCCTACAATGAGCAGTTCTTC
CDR3 protein: CASSLTGGISYNEQFF

clone size: many
D gene: TRBD1
V gene: TRBV12-3/TRBV12-4
J gene: TRBJ2-3
CDR3 DNA: TGTGCCAGCAGAGGGACAGGGGGCTGGACAGATACGCAGTATTTT
CDR3 protein: CASRGTGGWTDTQYF

clone size: NA
D gene: TRBD2
V gene: TRBV15
J gene: TRBJ2-5
CDR3 DNA: TGTGCCACTTTAGCGGGAGTCGAGACCCAGTACTTC
CDR3 protein: CATLAGVETQYF

clone size: few
D gene: NA
V gene: TRBV28
J gene: TRBJ2-7
CDR3 DNA: TGTGCCAGCAGTTTCTCTGTAAGCTCCTACGAGCAGTACTTC
CDR3 protein: CASSFSVSSYEQYF

clone size: many
D gene: TRBD2
V gene: TRBV5-1
J gene: TRBJ2-7
CDR3 DNA: TGCGCCAGCAGCTCTTTCCTAGCGGGACCCATAGGAGACGAGCAGTACTTC
CDR3 protein: CASSSFLAGPIGDEQYF

clone size: NA
D gene: NA
V gene: TRBV7-6
J gene: TRBJ2-1
CDR3 DNA: TGTGCCAGCAGATCGGGACTCCACAATGAGCAGTTCTTC
CDR3 protein: CASRSGLHNEQFF

clone size: few
D gene: NA
V gene: TRBV27
J gene: TRBJ1-1
CDR3 DNA: TGTGCCAGCGGTAACCGGGACCTCGGCACTGAAGCTTTCTTT
CDR3 protein: CASGNRDLGTEAFF

clone size: NA
D gene: NA
V gene: TRBV19
J gene: TRBJ2-1
CDR3 DNA: TGTGCCAGTAGTATGAGGGACTCCTACAATGAGCAGTTCTTC
CDR3 protein: CASSMRDSYNEQFF